The 25 T cell receptor beta chains in this list originate from one sample, sequenced in a study of T cell changes during pregnancy in multiple sclerosis. Clones were sequenced by immunoSEQ multiplex PCR, and TCRdb holds only the in-frame ones, with some missing. The sample carries around 99,000 clones, over 80% recorded once. The sample here was peripheral blood, taken in the first trimester of pregnancy. These receptors were collected from a female donor with multiple sclerosis, enrolled in a pregnancy study.

The genes are TRBV6-6 and TRBJ1-5; D is unresolved. The CDR3 contains 14 residues. Germline V gives CDR1 MNHNY, CDR2 SVGAGI (reference sequence). V was shortened by 7 bases and J by 3 bases, with 13 bases between the two germline ends. This CDR3 is CASTLHRVNQPQHF. CDR3 DNA sequence: TGTGCCAGCACCTTACATCGGGTCAATCAGCCCCAGCATTTT.

This sequence joins TRBV7-2 and TRBJ2-1; 9 nucleotides line up with TRBD2. V was pared by 5 bases and J by 5 bases, with 16 bases of the junction left unmatched. The CDR3 length is 18 residues. Germline CDR1 is SGHTA and CDR2 is FQGNSA. CDR3: CASSRVATLAGVNNEQFF. CDR3 coding DNA: TGTGCCAGCAGCAGAGTTGCCACCTTAGCGGGGGTGAACAATGAGCAGTTCTTC.

The genes are TRBV7-9 and TRBJ2-7, with TRBD2 matching 8 bases. The CDR3 length is 16 residues. CDR1 SEHNR and CDR2 FQNEAQ come from the germline V gene (reference sequence). V lost 0 bases to trimming and J lost 4 bases; unmatched junction nucleotides: 8. DNA for the CDR3: TGTGCCAGCAGCTTAGCCTTAGCGGGATCCGCGTACGAGCAGTACTTC. It is translated as CASSLALAGSAYEQYF.

This chain connects TRBV9 to TRBJ1-1; tentative D call: TRBD1 (6 bases). Germline V lookup: CDR1 SGDLS, CDR2 YYNGEE. CDR3 length: 15 amino acids. Trimming left V 1 base short and J 3 bases short, with 13 bases between. The CDR3 sequence: CASSVRGLGDTEAFF. CDR3 bases: TGTGCCAGCAGCGTAAGGGGGTTGGGGGACACTGAAGCTTTCTTT.

J is TRBJ2-7 and V is TRBV4-1; 12 nucleotides match TRBD2. V dropped 0 bases and J dropped 7; count of bases not matched to a gene: 4. Per germline, CDR1 MGHRA and CDR2 YSYEKL. This CDR3 has 15 residues. The CDR3 is CASSQETSGSGEQYF. CDR3 bases: TGCGCCAGCAGCCAAGAGACTAGCGGGAGTGGAGAGCAGTACTTC.

This clone has only one observation. The chain links TRBV6-1 to TRBJ1-1; D is ambiguous. V lost 3 bases and J lost 0, with 5 bases in between. CDR1 and CDR2 (germline): MNHNS, SASEGT. This CDR3 contains 13 residues. CDR3 nucleotides: TGTGCCAGCAGTGATAAAATGAACACTGAAGCTTTCTTT. Amino acids: CASSDKMNTEAFF.

The gene calls are TRBV7-6 and TRBJ2-1; 10 nucleotides match TRBD2. Per germline, CDR1 SGHVS and CDR2 FNYEAQ. The CDR3 is 17 amino acids. J was trimmed by 5 bases and V by 3 bases; bases with no gene match: 10. The CDR3 here is CASSFKFTSGTHNEQFF. In nucleotides, the CDR3 is TGTGCCAGCAGCTTTAAGTTTACTAGCGGGACGCACAATGAGCAGTTCTTC.

This clone appeared once. The CDR3 sequence is CASSLGQGGQPQHF. The CDR3 DNA sequence: TGTGCCAGCAGCTTAGGACAGGGCGGTCAGCCCCAGCATTTT. The rearrangement joins TRBV7-9 to TRBJ1-5; 7 positions agree with TRBD1. This CDR3 spans 14 amino acids. V trimming: 1 base; J trimming: 6 bases; junction bases outside the gene matches: 3. Germline V gives CDR1 SEHNR, CDR2 FQNEAQ (reference sequence).

The chain recombines TRBV10-3 with TRBJ1-5; D gene ambiguous. The CDR3 runs to 12 residues. Germline V lookup: CDR1 ENHRY, CDR2 SYGVKD. The ends were cut back, 9 bases at V and 3 bases at J, with 9 bases in the middle. CDR3 sequence reads: CAIRQDNQPQHF. CDR3 sequence (DNA): TGTGCCATTCGACAAGACAATCAGCCCCAGCATTTT.

V gene TRBV4-1 combines with J gene TRBJ2-5; 7 nucleotides align to TRBD2. This CDR3 region has 16 residues. The ends lost 0 bases at V and 5 bases at J; junction bases unmatched: 9. Germline V gene data show CDR1 as MGHRA and CDR2 as YSYEKL. The CDR3 reads CASSQDGGGEGETQYF. CDR3 DNA: TGCGCCAGCAGCCAAGATGGGGGGGGAGAAGGGGAGACCCAGTACTTC.

J is TRBJ1-2 and V is TRBV4-1; weak D call: TRBD1 (6 bases). V lost 0 bases and J 7 bases, leaving 12 bases between the germline ends. The CDR3 consists of 14 residues. Germline CDR1 is MGHRA and CDR2 is YSYEKL. CDR3 protein: CASSQDQSGVGYTF. The CDR3 DNA is TGCGCCAGCAGCCAAGATCAATCAGGGGTTGGCTACACCTTC.

The chain recombines TRBV18 with TRBJ1-2, with D perhaps TRBD1 (6 bases). This CDR3 has 16 amino acids. V was cut by 0 bases and J by 5 bases, with 16 bases left in between. Per the germline V gene, CDR1 is KGHSH and CDR2 is LQKENI. The CDR3 DNA reads as TGTGCCAGCTCACCACCAAACAGGGTGAGGGGATATGGCTACACCTTC. Its translation: CASSPPNRVRGYGYTF.

The chain is built from TRBV27 and TRBJ2-3; 9 bases map to TRBD2. Germline CDR1 MNHEY, CDR2 SMNVEV (reference sequence). V was pared by 6 bases and J by 0 bases, with 22 bases of the junction left unmatched. The CDR3 runs to 21 residues. The CDR3 region is CASRLRPGSGSVDYSTDTQYF. The CDR3 DNA follows: TGTGCCAGCAGACTCCGGCCGGGTAGCGGGAGCGTGGACTATAGCACAGATACGCAGTATTTT.

Here the CDR3 DNA reads TGTGCCAGCAGCGTATCGGGAGCGGGATTTTATGAGCAGTTCTTC. Its translation is CASSVSGAGFYEQFF. The gene calls are TRBV9 and TRBJ2-1; 7 nucleotides align to TRBD2. CDR3 length: 15 residues. Trimming took 1 base from V and 8 from J; bases not matched to a gene: 9. CDR1 is SGDLS, CDR2 YYNGEE, per germline.

The chain carries TRBV2 and TRBJ1-2; D remains unclear. With 1 base removed from V and 5 bases from J, the gap between germline ends came to 14 bases. Germline loops: CDR1 SNHLY, CDR2 FYNNEI. The CDR3 has 15 residues. The CDR3 DNA is TGTGCCAGCAGTGAAGATACGGGTCGTAGTTATGGCTACACCTTC. Translation gives CASSEDTGRSYGYTF.

This clone occurred once. V usage is TRBV7-6 and J usage is TRBJ2-5; D is ambiguous. From germline, CDR1 is SGHVS and CDR2 FNYEAQ. The V end was cut by 2 bases, the J end by 4 bases, with 8 bases between. The CDR3 loop spans 13 amino acids. CDR3 sequence reads: CASSLNRAETQYF. DNA of the CDR3: TGTGCCAGCAGCTTAAACAGAGCAGAGACCCAGTACTTC.

The chain recombines TRBV5-4 with TRBJ1-4, with 7 positions matching TRBD1. The CDR3 has 16 residues. The V gene's germline CDR1 is SGHNT and CDR2 YYREEE (reference sequence). V shed 3 bases, J shed 4 bases, and the junction held 9 bases outside the gene matches. CDR3 region: CASSSSPGQLNEKLFF. As DNA, the CDR3 is TGTGCCAGCAGCTCTTCACCGGGACAGCTTAATGAAAAACTGTTTTTT.

The CDR3 DNA is TGTGCCAGCAGCCCTGGACTGGTAGCGGGCATTTACGAGCAGTACTTC. Residues: CASSPGLVAGIYEQYF. The V gene is TRBV9, the J gene TRBJ2-7, with TRBD2 identical over 7 bases. CDR1 is SGDLS and CDR2 is YYNGEE in the germline V gene. CDR3 length: 16 residues. With 4 bases clipped from V and 4 bases from J, the junction kept 14 bases outside the gene matches.

V is TRBV11-1 and J is TRBJ2-1, with TRBD1 as a possible D gene (6 bases). Trimming took off 4 bases at V and 10 bases at J, with 17 bases between the two ends. CDR3 length: 14 amino acids. Germline assignment: CDR1 SGHAT and CDR2 FQDESV (reference sequence). The CDR3 nucleotides are TGTGCCAGCAGCTCAAGGCAGGCAGGGGCAGAGCAGTTCTTC. As protein: CASSSRQAGAEQFF.

This clone came up a few times. The rearrangement links TRBV10-3 to TRBJ1-1, with 7 bases lining up with TRBD1. This CDR3 contains 13 residues. From germline, CDR1 is ENHRY and CDR2 SYGVKD. Unmatched junction bases numbered 6, after V lost 10 bases and J lost 1 base. CDR3: CATQTGQNTEAFF. CDR3 bases: TGTGCCACACAGACAGGGCAGAACACTGAAGCTTTCTTT.

The table lists this clone with a count of one. The V and J genes are TRBV28 and TRBJ2-7; 7 bases align to TRBD1. The CDR3 is made up of 16 amino acids. V was pared by 3 bases and J by 2 bases, with 10 bases of the junction left unmatched. Looked up from germline, CDR1 is MDHEN and CDR2 is SYDVKM. The CDR3 DNA follows: TGTGCCAGCAGTTTTATCGGTCTGGACAGGACCTACGAGCAGTACTTC. It yields the protein CASSFIGLDRTYEQYF. Supplemented by reference TRBV28 and TRBJ2-7, the full variable domain reads DVKVTQSSRYLVKRTGEKVFLECVQDMDHENMFWYRQDPGLGLRLIYFSYDVKMKEKGDIPEGYSVSREKKERFSLILESASTNQTSMYLCASSFIGLDRTYEQYFGPGTRLTVT.

The chain couples TRBV9 to TRBJ2-6, with D hard to call. The V and J ends lost 0 bases and 0 bases respectively, with 7 bases between them. The CDR3 is 16 residues long. Germline V gives CDR1 SGDLS, CDR2 YYNGEE. CDR3: CASSVAFGSGANVLTF. In DNA, the CDR3 is TGTGCCAGCAGCGTAGCTTTCGGCTCTGGGGCCAACGTCCTGACTTTC. Full variable domain (remainder filled in from reference TRBV9 and TRBJ2-6): DSGVTQTPKHLITATGQRVTLRCSPRSGDLSVYWYQQSLDQGLQFLIQYYNGEERAKGNILERFSAQQFPDLHSELNLSSLELGDSALYFCASSVAFGSGANVLTFGAGSRLTVL.

The chain uses TRBV19 and TRBJ2-2, with TRBD2 as a possible D gene (6 bases). Deletions cut 5 bases from V and 3 bases from J, with 10 bases between. The CDR3 is 14 amino acids. Looked up from germline, CDR1 is LNHDA and CDR2 is SQIVND (reference sequence). Here the CDR3 DNA reads TGTGCCAGTAGTGCGGACTACTACACCGGGGAGCTGTTTTTT. This translates into CASSADYYTGELFF.

V usage is TRBV19 and J usage is TRBJ2-3; 8 bases match TRBD2. The CDR3 consists of 15 residues. With 5 bases clipped from V and 4 bases from J, the junction kept 8 bases outside the gene matches. CDR1 and CDR2 (germline): LNHDA, SQIVND (reference sequence). The CDR3 nucleotides are TGTGCCAGTAGTCAAGCGGGAGATTGGCCAGATACGCAGTATTTT. This sequence encodes CASSQAGDWPDTQYF.

This chain joins TRBV7-3 and TRBJ2-7; a weak D match, TRBD1 (6 bases). Trimming took off 1 base at V and 5 bases at J, with 15 bases between the two ends. Germline loops: CDR1 SGHTA, CDR2 FQGTGA. The CDR3 extends over 15 amino acids. Here the CDR3 reads CASSLKDSPRDEQYF. CDR3 bases: TGTGCCAGCAGCTTAAAGGACAGTCCGCGGGACGAGCAGTACTTC. Drawing the rest from reference TRBV7-3 and TRBJ2-7, the complete variable domain is GAGVSQTPSNKVTEKGKYVELRCDPISGHTALYWYRQSLGQGPEFLIYFQGTGAADDSGLPNDRFFAVRPEGSVSTLKIQRTERGDSAVYLCASSLKDSPRDEQYFGPGTRLTVT.